This TCR beta chain originates from a study of graft-versus-host responses after intestinal transplantation. About the research overall: Multivisceral, liver-intestinal, or isolated intestinal transplants were given to recipients. Following induction with anti-thymocyte globulin, all recipients were given tacrolimus and steroids for about three years. Study-wide results and limits: Maximum circulating GvH clone levels tracked with early post-transplant HvG decreases. Some patients had graft-donor T cell macrochimerism, and their allografts showed high graft-versus-host to host-versus-graft clonal ratios.

Per germline, CDR1 SGHDT and CDR2 YYEEEE. Between the trimmed V and J ends, which lost 4 bases and 7 bases, there was a span of 9 bases. The CDR3 loop spans 12 amino acids. Here immunoSEQ multiplex PCR was the method, and the copy in TCRdb shows in-frame clones only, minus some. The sample holds around 97,000 clones; about 93% are singletons and the top ten take around 5.8%. On this clone: The antigen is not known.

The chain couples TRBV5-6 to TRBJ2-1; D is undetermined. This TCR derives from a human donor who received an intestinal transplant. The sequences come from unstimulated CD8+ T cells sorted from spleen or lymph node cells, collected before intestinal transplant. CDR3: CASSVSGNEQFF. CDR3 nucleotide sequence: TGTGCCAGCAGCGTCTCCGGGAATGAGCAGTTCTTC.